This T cell receptor (beta chain) was captured by sequencing in a study of shared T cell receptors in the human thymus. Only in-frame clones appear in the TCRdb table, and some are missing; sequencing was by immunoSEQ multiplex PCR. This sample has roughly 710,000 clones, with approximately 83% found just once. CDR1 and CDR2 (germline): SGHNT, YYREEE (reference sequence). Trimming pared 0 bases from V and 5 bases from J, leaving 9 bases between. CDR3 length: 14 residues. These records were also assigned to another study, of human thymus T cells. From that paper: V and J gene usage appeared biased in thymic and blood repertoires. Related research found strongly overlapping thymic repertoires in unrelated individuals.

Material: thymocytes. This chain uses TRBV5-4 with TRBJ1-3; D is uncertain. The receptor was derived from a girl less than two years old with a congenital heart defect. The CDR3 bases are TGTGCCAGCAGCTTGGGCCAGGATAGAAACACCATATATTTT. Amino acids: CASSLGQDRNTIYF. Combining the CDR3 with reference TRBV5-4 and TRBJ1-3 gives the whole variable domain ETGVTQSPTHLIKTRGQQVTLRCSSQSGHNTVSWYQQALGQGPQFIFQYYREEENGRGNFPPRFSGLQFPNYSSELNVNALELDDSALYLCASSLGQDRNTIYFGEGSWLTVV.